The present entry profiles one TCR beta chain with its context. These data originate in a study of cytomegalovirus exposure and HLA in healthy donors. About the research overall: The 120 validation repertoires were produced on the same platform as the 720 or so repertoires of the first cohort. This was reported in a later analysis.

Only in-frame clones appear in the TCRdb table, and some are missing; sequencing was by immunoSEQ multiplex PCR. The profile shows 95,000 to 150,000 clones, roughly 94% of them singletons. V lost 1 base, J lost 11 bases, and 19 bases lay in between. From germline, CDR1 is SGHKS and CDR2 YYEKEE (reference sequence). This CDR3 is built from 15 residues. V gene TRBV5-5 combines with J gene TRBJ1-5, with D tentatively TRBD1 (5 bases). The receptor was isolated from a woman aged 18-29 years in good health and CMV-seronegative. Sequenced material: PBMCs. This CDR3 reads CASSLSGTTGEAQHF. CDR3 coding DNA: TGTGCCAGCAGCTTGTCCGGGACCACGGGAGAGGCCCAGCATTTT.